One sample yielded the 5 T cell receptor beta chains listed below, sequenced in a study of T cell changes during pregnancy in multiple sclerosis. The protocol was immunoSEQ multiplex PCR, while the TCRdb copy is restricted to in-frame clones and leaves out a portion. The sample carries about 35,000 clones, about nine tenths recorded once. Sequenced material: CD4+ T cells from peripheral blood mononuclear cells, taken after pregnancy. These receptors all come from a female donor in good health, enrolled as a control in a pregnancy study.

The V gene is TRBV5-1, the J gene TRBJ1-3; D unclear. V lost 5 bases to trimming and J lost 0 bases, with 12 bases between them. The CDR3 runs to 15 residues. Germline V gene data show CDR1 as SGHRS and CDR2 as YFSETQ. In DNA form, the CDR3 reads TGCGCCAGCAGTGGGCCGGGGAACTCTGGAAACACCATATATTTT. Amino acid sequence: CASSGPGNSGNTIYF.

This chain joins TRBV9 and TRBJ1-1; D perhaps matches TRBD1 (6 bases). V lost 3 bases and J lost 3, with 24 bases in between. CDR1 is SGDLS and CDR2 is YYNGEE in the germline V gene. This CDR3 has 18 residues. CDR3 nucleotides: TGTGCCAGCAGCGCCTCACCTCTGGGGGCCCCCAGGGACACTGAAGCTTTCTTT. Translated, it gives CASSASPLGAPRDTEAFF.

This chain connects TRBV7-9 to TRBJ1-2; D might be TRBD1 (6 bases). The CDR3 spans 14 residues. Germline V gene sequence: CDR1 SEHNR, CDR2 FQNEAQ (reference sequence). Trimming left V 5 bases short and J 8 bases short, with 18 bases between. The CDR3 coding sequence is TGTGCCAGCAGCCCGACGGGCAGGGGAATGGGCTACACCTTC. Its protein is CASSPTGRGMGYTF.

This CDR3 is CASSGSGETQYF. As DNA, the CDR3 is TGTGCCAGCAGTGGGTCCGGAGAGACCCAGTACTTC. This sequence joins TRBV6-4 and TRBJ2-5, with no clear D. The CDR3 length is 12 residues. Germline CDR1 MRHNA, CDR2 SNTAGT. Trimming pared 4 bases from V and 4 bases from J, leaving 7 bases between.

V usage is TRBV28 and J usage is TRBJ1-2; no firm D call. V lost 7 bases, J lost 7 bases, and 28 bases lay in between. Germline V gives CDR1 MDHEN, CDR2 SYDVKM. This CDR3 has 17 residues. The CDR3 sequence is CASTNGDSSSNFVGYTF. CDR3 coding DNA: TGTGCCAGCACCAACGGAGACTCCTCTTCCAACTTCGTTGGCTACACCTTC.